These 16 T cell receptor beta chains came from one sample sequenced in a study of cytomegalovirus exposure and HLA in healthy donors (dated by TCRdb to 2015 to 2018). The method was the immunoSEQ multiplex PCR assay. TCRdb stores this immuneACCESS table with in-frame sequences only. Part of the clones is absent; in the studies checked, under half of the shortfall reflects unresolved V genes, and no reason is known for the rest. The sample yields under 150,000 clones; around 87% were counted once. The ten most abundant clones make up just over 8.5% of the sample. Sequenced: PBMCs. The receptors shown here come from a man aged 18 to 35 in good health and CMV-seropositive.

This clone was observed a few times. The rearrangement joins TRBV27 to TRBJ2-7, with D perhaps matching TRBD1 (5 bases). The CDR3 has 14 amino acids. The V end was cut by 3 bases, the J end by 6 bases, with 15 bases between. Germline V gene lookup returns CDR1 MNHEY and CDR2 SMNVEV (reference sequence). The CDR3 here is CASSFSRQGGEQYF. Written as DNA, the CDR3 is TGTGCCAGCAGTTTCTCCCGGCAGGGTGGCGAGCAGTACTTC.

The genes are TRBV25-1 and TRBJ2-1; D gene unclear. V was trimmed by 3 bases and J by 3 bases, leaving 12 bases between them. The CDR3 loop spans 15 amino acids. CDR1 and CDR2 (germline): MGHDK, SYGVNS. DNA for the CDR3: TGTGCCAGCAGTGACTCCCCCTCCAGCTACAATGAGCAGTTCTTC. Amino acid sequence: CASSDSPSSYNEQFF.

CDR3 sequence: CASSYAGMGGYEQYF. In DNA, the CDR3 is TGTGCCAGCAGTTACGCCGGGATGGGAGGCTACGAGCAGTACTTC. This chain links TRBV6-5 with TRBJ2-7; TRBD2 is a possible D gene (6 bases). This CDR3 comprises 15 residues. V was shortened by 2 bases and J by 3 bases, with 14 bases between the two germline ends. The germline V gene has CDR1 MNHEY and CDR2 SVGAGI.

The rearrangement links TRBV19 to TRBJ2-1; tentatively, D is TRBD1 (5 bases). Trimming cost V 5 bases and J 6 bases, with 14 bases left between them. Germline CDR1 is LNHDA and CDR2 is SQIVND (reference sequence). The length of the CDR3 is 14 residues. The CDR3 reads CASSLGHLLNEQFF. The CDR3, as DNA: TGTGCCAGTAGTCTCGGACACCTACTCAATGAGCAGTTCTTC.

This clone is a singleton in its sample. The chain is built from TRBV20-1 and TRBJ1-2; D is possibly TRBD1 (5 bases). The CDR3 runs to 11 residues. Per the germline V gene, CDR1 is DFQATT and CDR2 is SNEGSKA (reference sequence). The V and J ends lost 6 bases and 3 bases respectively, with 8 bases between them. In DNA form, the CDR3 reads TGCAGTGCCAGGGAATACTATGGCTACACCTTC. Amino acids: CSAREYYGYTF.

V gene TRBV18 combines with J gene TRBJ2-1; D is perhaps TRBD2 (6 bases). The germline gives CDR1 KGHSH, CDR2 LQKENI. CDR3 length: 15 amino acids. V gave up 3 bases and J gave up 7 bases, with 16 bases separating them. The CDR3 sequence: CASSPSTTRGNEQFF. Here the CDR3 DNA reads TGTGCCAGCTCACCTTCCACGACTAGAGGTAATGAGCAGTTCTTC. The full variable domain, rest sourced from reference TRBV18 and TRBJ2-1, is NAGVMQNPRHLVRRRGQEARLRCSPMKGHSHVYWYRQLPEEGLKFMVYLQKENIIDESGMPKERFSAEFPKEGPSILRIQQVVRGDSAAYFCASSPSTTRGNEQFFGPGTRLTVL.

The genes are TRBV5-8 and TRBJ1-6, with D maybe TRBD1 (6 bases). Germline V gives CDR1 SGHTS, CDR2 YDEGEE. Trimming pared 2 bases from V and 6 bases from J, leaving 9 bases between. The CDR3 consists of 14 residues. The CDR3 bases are TGTGCCAGCAGCTTAGGGGGGGGTAATTCACCCCTCCACTTT. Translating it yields CASSLGGGNSPLHF.

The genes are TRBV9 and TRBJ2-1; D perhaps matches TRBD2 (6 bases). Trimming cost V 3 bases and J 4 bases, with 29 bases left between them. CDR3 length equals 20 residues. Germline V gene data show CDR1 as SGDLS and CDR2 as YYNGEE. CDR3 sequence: CASSGSPQGFTGVRYNEQFF. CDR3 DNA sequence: TGTGCCAGCAGCGGATCACCCCAAGGTTTTACGGGAGTAAGATACAATGAGCAGTTCTTC.

CDR3 protein: CASSFIPRASPSTDTQYF. CDR3 nucleotide sequence: TGCGCCAGCAGCTTTATCCCCCGGGCTAGCCCTAGCACAGATACGCAGTATTTT. This chain connects TRBV5-1 to TRBJ2-3, with D possibly matching TRBD2 (5 bases). Trimming left V 2 bases short and J 0 bases short, with 19 bases between. This CDR3 spans 18 amino acids. CDR1 and CDR2 from the germline V gene are SGHRS and YFSETQ.

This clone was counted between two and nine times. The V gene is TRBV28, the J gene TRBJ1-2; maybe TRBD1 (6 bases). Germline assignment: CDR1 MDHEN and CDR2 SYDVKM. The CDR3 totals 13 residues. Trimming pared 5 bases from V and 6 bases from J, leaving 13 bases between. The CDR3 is CASSRTGRDGYTF. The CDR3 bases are TGTGCCAGCAGTCGTACAGGGAGGGATGGCTACACCTTC.

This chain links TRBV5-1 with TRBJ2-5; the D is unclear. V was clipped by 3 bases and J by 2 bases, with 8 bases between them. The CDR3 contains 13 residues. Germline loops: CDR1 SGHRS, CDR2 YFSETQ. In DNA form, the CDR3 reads TGCGCCAGCAGCTATTATTTACAAGAGACCCAGTACTTC. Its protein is CASSYYLQETQYF.

CDR3 residues: CASSPRQGIPAGELFF. The CDR3 DNA reads as TGTGCCAGCAGCCCTCGACAGGGAATACCGGCCGGGGAGCTGTTTTTT. This chain joins TRBV5-4 and TRBJ2-2; 7 nucleotides agree with TRBD1. After removal of 4 bases from V and 6 bases from J, the junction contained 12 bases not matched to a gene. CDR1 is SGHNT, CDR2 YYREEE, per germline (reference sequence). The CDR3 is made up of 16 amino acids.

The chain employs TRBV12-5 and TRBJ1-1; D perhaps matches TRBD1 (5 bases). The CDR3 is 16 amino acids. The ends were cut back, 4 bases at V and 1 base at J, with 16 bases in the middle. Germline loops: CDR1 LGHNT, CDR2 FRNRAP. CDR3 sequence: CASGWDPWEGNTEAFF. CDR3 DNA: TGTGCTAGTGGTTGGGACCCTTGGGAGGGGAACACTGAAGCTTTCTTT.

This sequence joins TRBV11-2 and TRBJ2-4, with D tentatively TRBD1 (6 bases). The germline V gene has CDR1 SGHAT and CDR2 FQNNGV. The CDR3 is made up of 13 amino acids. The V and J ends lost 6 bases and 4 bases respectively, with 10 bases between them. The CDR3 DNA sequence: TGTGCCAGCAGTCGACAGGATAAAAACATTCAGTACTTC. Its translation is CASSRQDKNIQYF.

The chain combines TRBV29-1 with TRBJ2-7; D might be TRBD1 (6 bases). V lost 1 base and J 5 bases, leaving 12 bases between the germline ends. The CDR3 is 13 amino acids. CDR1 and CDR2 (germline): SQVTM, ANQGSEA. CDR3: CSVEGVRGHEQYF. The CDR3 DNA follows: TGCAGCGTTGAAGGGGTCAGGGGCCACGAGCAGTACTTC.

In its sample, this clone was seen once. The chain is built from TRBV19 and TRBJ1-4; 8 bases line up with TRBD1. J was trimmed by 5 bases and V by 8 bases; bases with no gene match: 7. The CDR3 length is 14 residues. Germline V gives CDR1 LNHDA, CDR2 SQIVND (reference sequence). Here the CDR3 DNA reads TGTGCCAGTGACAGGGGTTCGGAGAATGAAAAACTGTTTTTT. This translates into CASDRGSENEKLFF.